This is a list of T cell receptor beta chains from one sample in a study of identical twins. A single record per CDR3 protein comes from TCRdb applying MiXCR to the 5' RACE reads. The repertoire includes approximately 500,000 distinct CDR3 sequences, 24% of them detected once, and just under 3% sits in the top ten. These data also featured in a second study, about T cells expressing NK-cell markers.

Sequenced input: CD4+ T cells sorted from blood. These receptor sequences come from a woman aged 18-29 years in good health. CDR3s include the opening cysteine and the closing phenylalanine or tryptophan. The D gene is left open where the match is weak. A row's size may be missing; if present it is once, few, many or a size class.

clone_size,v_call,d_call,j_call,cdr3_length,cdr3_nt,cdr3_aa
-,TRBV20-1,TRBD1,TRBJ2-7,15,TGCAGTGCTAGAGCCGGGACAGGGGTTATTCGGGAGCAGTACTTC,CSARAGTGVIREQYF
few,TRBV7-9,TRBD1,TRBJ1-3,16,TGTGCCAGCAGCCTACCGGGACAGACGACTGGAAACACCATATATTTT,CASSLPGQTTGNTIYF
-,TRBV6-5,-,TRBJ2-2,17,TGTGCCAGCAGTTACTCACCGGGGCTAGCGTACACCGGGGAGCTGTTTTTT,CASSYSPGLAYTGELFF
-,TRBV2,-,TRBJ2-7,11,TGTGCCAGCCGGTATTCTTCTCGGCAGTACTTC,CASRYSSRQYF
-,TRBV29-1,-,TRBJ2-4,14,TGCAGCGTTCGGGACGCCCTAGCCAAAAACATTCAGTACTTC,CSVRDALAKNIQYF
-,TRBV10-1,-,TRBJ2-3,13,TGCGCCAGCAGTGTTCGTAAGGCCGGGAGACAGTATTTT,CASSVRKAGRQYF
-,TRBV2,-,TRBJ2-1,14,TGTGCCAGCATTTTCCGGGACGTATACAATGAGCAGTTCTTC,CASIFRDVYNEQFF
-,TRBV10-3,TRBD1,TRBJ1-5,13,TGTGCCATCACACAGGGGGCCAATCAGCCCCAGCATTTT,CAITQGANQPQHF
few,TRBV5-1,TRBD2,TRBJ2-3,19,TGCGCCAGCAGCTGGTCACTAGCGGGGGGCCCCATGAGCACAGATACGCAGTATTTT,CASSWSLAGGPMSTDTQYF
-,TRBV6-2/TRBV6-3,-,TRBJ2-7,11,TGTGCCAGCCGCCAGGATTACGAGCAGTACTTC,CASRQDYEQYF
-,TRBV20-1,TRBD2,TRBJ2-3,16,TGCAGTGCCAGTTCTACGACTAGCGGGAGCGGAGATACGCAGTATTTT,CSASSTTSGSGDTQYF
-,TRBV10-3,-,TRBJ1-1,12,TGTGCCATCGGGTTCGGGGACACTGAAGCTTTCTTT,CAIGFGDTEAFF
-,TRBV5-1,-,TRBJ2-3,14,TGCGCCAGCAGCTTGGTACGGGGCACAGATACGCAGTATTTT,CASSLVRGTDTQYF
-,TRBV12-3/TRBV12-4,-,TRBJ2-7,13,TGTGCCAGCAGTTTAACCCAATCGGAGGAGCAGTACTTC,CASSLTQSEEQYF
-,TRBV29-1,-,TRBJ1-2,11,TGCAGCGTTGATGTTGGGAATGGCTACACCTTC,CSVDVGNGYTF
-,TRBV20-1,-,TRBJ1-5,15,TGCAGTGCTTCCCAGCCGAGGGGGGCCAATCAGCCCCAGCATTTT,CSASQPRGANQPQHF
-,TRBV20-1,-,TRBJ2-7,14,TGCAGTGTGGGTCGCGGAGCGGGCTCATACGAGCAGTACTTC,CSVGRGAGSYEQYF
few,TRBV27,-,TRBJ2-7,15,TGTGCCAGCAGCCCCGACAGGTACAAGATGAACGAGCAGTACTTC,CASSPDRYKMNEQYF
-,TRBV3-1,-,TRBJ2-1,15,TGTGCCAGCACCGAGTTCGGGTTTTCCCCCAATGAGCAGTTCTTC,CASTEFGFSPNEQFF
-,TRBV20-1,TRBD2,TRBJ2-3,16,TGCAGTGCTAGCAGGTCCGCGGGAGGGCCGAAAAATACGCAGTATTTT,CSASRSAGGPKNTQYF
-,TRBV7-2,-,TRBJ2-7,12,TGTGCCAGCAGCTTACCCCGCGGCGAGCAGTACTTC,CASSLPRGEQYF
-,TRBV15,-,TRBJ2-7,14,TGTGCCACCAGCAGAGATTTCGTGGGCTCCGAGCAGTACTTC,CATSRDFVGSEQYF
-,TRBV6-6,TRBD1,TRBJ2-7,13,TGTGCCAGCGGCACGGGACAGCGTTACGAGCAGTACTTC,CASGTGQRYEQYF
-,TRBV5-1,-,TRBJ2-7,14,TGCGCCAGCAGCTTGGCCTCGCCATCCTACGAGCAGTACTTC,CASSLASPSYEQYF
-,TRBV5-1,TRBD1,TRBJ1-2,13,TGCGCCAGCAGCCCCGGACAGGTCTATGGCTACACCTTC,CASSPGQVYGYTF
-,TRBV20-1,-,TRBJ1-1,13,TGCAGTGCTACGATGGGGGGGAACACTGAAGCTTTCTTT,CSATMGGNTEAFF
-,TRBV11-2,-,TRBJ2-5,18,TGTGCCAGCAGCTTAGATTGGACACACGAGGACCTCCAAGAGACCCAGTACTTC,CASSLDWTHEDLQETQYF
many,TRBV12-3/TRBV12-4,TRBD2,TRBJ2-1,14,TGTGCCAGCACTCGAGCGGGGGCAAACAATGAGCAGTTCTTC,CASTRAGANNEQFF
-,TRBV7-9,-,TRBJ2-2,15,TGTGCCAGCAGGACTGACTACTTGAACACCGGGGAGCTGTTTTTT,CASRTDYLNTGELFF
-,TRBV29-1,-,TRBJ2-5,14,TGCAGCGTTGGGAGAGGCAACTCCCAAGAGACCCAGTACTTC,CSVGRGNSQETQYF
many,TRBV12-3/TRBV12-4,-,TRBJ1-5,11,TGTGCCAGCGGAGGGTTTCAGCCCCAGCATTTT,CASGGFQPQHF
-,TRBV29-1,-,TRBJ2-7,16,TGCAGCGTTGAAGATCTTAGGCAGGGAAAGATCGCCGAGCAGTACTTC,CSVEDLRQGKIAEQYF
few,TRBV6-6,-,TRBJ1-5,13,TGTGCCAGCACACGAGGAGACAATCAGCCCCAGCATTTT,CASTRGDNQPQHF
few,TRBV9,-,TRBJ2-3,14,TGTGCCAGCAGCGTCCGGCAAGAGGCAGATACGCAGTATTTT,CASSVRQEADTQYF
-,TRBV20-1,TRBD2,TRBJ2-7,14,TGCAGTGCTCCGAAGGGTAGCGGGAGGCTCGAGCAGTACTTC,CSAPKGSGRLEQYF
few,TRBV4-3,TRBD2,TRBJ2-7,17,TGCGCCAGCAGCCAAGACCGGAGCGGGGCAAGCTCCTACGAGCAGTACTTC,CASSQDRSGASSYEQYF
few,TRBV5-1,TRBD1,TRBJ2-5,16,TGCGCCAGCAGCTTGGCCTTCTCAGGGGGCAGAGAGACCCAGTACTTC,CASSLAFSGGRETQYF
few,TRBV15,-,TRBJ2-5,15,TGTGCCACCAGCAGATCCAACCCGCGGCAAGAGACCCAGTACTTC,CATSRSNPRQETQYF
few,TRBV20-1,-,TRBJ2-1,12,TGCAGTGCTAGCGGAGCTACAAGTGAGCAGTTCTTC,CSASGATSEQFF
-,TRBV10-1,TRBD2,TRBJ2-7,14,TGCGCCAGCAAACGCCCCGGACTAGTTTCCGAGCAGTACTTC,CASKRPGLVSEQYF
few,TRBV30,-,TRBJ2-1,13,TGTGCCTGGAGCCATAACTACGCTTTCGAGCAGTTCTTC,CAWSHNYAFEQFF
few,TRBV2,-,TRBJ2-7,15,TGTGCCAGCAGGGACCGGGACTCCCCTCCCCACGAGCAGTACTTC,CASRDRDSPPHEQYF
-,TRBV29-1,-,TRBJ2-7,11,TGCAGCGTTGAAATAGCGTTCGAGCAGTACTTC,CSVEIAFEQYF
few,TRBV5-6,-,TRBJ2-7,16,TGTGCCAGCAGCTCGCTAATAAGACTCGAACTTGACGAGCAGTACTTC,CASSSLIRLELDEQYF
-,TRBV7-9,-,TRBJ2-3,14,TGTGCCAGCAGCTCACAGGGAGTTTGGGATACGCAGTATTTT,CASSSQGVWDTQYF
-,TRBV12-3/TRBV12-4,TRBD2,TRBJ2-5,15,TGTGCCAGCAGTCTCTCTTTAGCGGGAGTAGAGACCCAGTACTTC,CASSLSLAGVETQYF
-,TRBV5-1,TRBD1,TRBJ2-2,16,TGCGCCAGCAGCGACGGACAGGGAGTAACGACCGGGGAGCTGTTTTTT,CASSDGQGVTTGELFF
-,TRBV10-2,-,TRBJ1-5,17,TGCGCCAGCGCCGGGGGAAGGGCAGGGCGGTTCAATCAGCCCCAGCATTTT,CASAGGRAGRFNQPQHF
many,TRBV12-3/TRBV12-4,TRBD1,TRBJ1-5,15,TGTGCCAGCAGTATCGGACAGGGACGAGGACAGCCCCAGCATTTT,CASSIGQGRGQPQHF
many,TRBV10-3,-,TRBJ2-2,13,TGTGCCATGCAGTTCGGAGGAACCGGGGAGCTGTTTTTT,CAMQFGGTGELFF
-,TRBV18,-,TRBJ1-1,14,TGTGCCAGCACCCTGGGACGGGGGAACACTGAAGCTTTCTTT,CASTLGRGNTEAFF
-,TRBV6-5,TRBD1,TRBJ2-7,15,TGTGCCAGCAGTTACCCGACAGGGGGGGCCTACGAGCAGTACTTC,CASSYPTGGAYEQYF
-,TRBV3-1,TRBD2,TRBJ2-1,16,TGTGCCAGCAGCCTCTTTAGCGGGAGGCTCTACAATGAGCAGTTCTTC,CASSLFSGRLYNEQFF
many,TRBV12-3/TRBV12-4,TRBD2,TRBJ2-3,17,TGTGCCAGCAGTTTAGTAGCGGGGGGAACATTCACAGATACGCAGTATTTT,CASSLVAGGTFTDTQYF
-,TRBV7-2,-,TRBJ2-4,12,TGTGCCAGCAGCGCGACAAGGGACATTCAGTACTTC,CASSATRDIQYF
-,TRBV20-1,TRBD1,TRBJ2-3,12,TGCAGTGCCAGCCAGGGGGCGGCGACGCAGTATTTT,CSASQGAATQYF
-,TRBV5-1,TRBD1,TRBJ1-3,13,TGCGCCAGCACCGAGACAGGGGGAAACACCATATATTTT,CASTETGGNTIYF
-,TRBV6-2/TRBV6-3,-,TRBJ2-1,13,TGTGCCAGCAGGACCACTGGCCGGCCCCAGCGGGTCTTC,CASRTTGRPQRVF
few,TRBV9,TRBD2,TRBJ2-2,21,TGTGCCAGCAGCGCTCGAGAAGGACTAGCGGGAGGGACCTCGAGCACCGGGGAGCTGTTTTTT,CASSAREGLAGGTSSTGELFF